This passage covers 21 T cell receptor beta chains from one sample sequenced in a study of cytomegalovirus exposure and HLA in healthy donors. With 60 Vbeta and 13 Jbeta primers, the PCR was carried out. Here immunoSEQ multiplex PCR was the method, and the copy in TCRdb shows in-frame clones only, minus some. The sample records tens of thousands of clones, 82% being singletons. The sequenced sample was PBMCs. All receptors come from a young woman in good health and CMV-seropositive.

This chain joins TRBV7-2 and TRBJ2-3; 16 bases fit TRBD2. Germline values: CDR1 SGHTA, CDR2 FQGNSA. V lost 5 bases, J lost 8 bases, and 10 bases stayed unmatched. The CDR3 is made up of 17 amino acids. The CDR3 nucleotides read TGTGCCAGCAGCCCCCCGGGACTAGCGGGAGGGCGGGGTACGCAGTATTTT. This encodes CASSPPGLAGGRGTQYF.

The chain combines TRBV5-1 with TRBJ2-5; 7 nucleotides align to TRBD1. The DNA end is more similar to TRBJ2-7, so the J call may be wrong. CDR3 length: 14 amino acids. Germline loops: CDR1 SGHRS, CDR2 YFSETQ. Here the CDR3 reads CASSLGQGLYEQYF. The CDR3 DNA reads TGCGCCAGCAGCTTGGGACAGGGCCTCTACGAGCAGTACTTC.

V gene TRBV7-2 combines with J gene TRBJ2-7; TRBD1 might be the D (5 bases). This CDR3 has 11 amino acids. Trimming took 5 bases from V and 6 from J, leaving 8 bases between them. Per germline, CDR1 SGHTA and CDR2 FQGNSA. CDR3 protein: CASSTGVEQYF. Written as DNA, the CDR3 is TGTGCCAGCAGCACAGGAGTCGAGCAGTACTTC.

The CDR3 is CARSFLGQAPSTEAFF. For the CDR3, the DNA is TGTGCCAGAAGCTTTCTGGGGCAGGCCCCTTCCACTGAAGCTTTCTTT. The chain employs TRBV5-3 and TRBJ1-1, with D tentatively TRBD1 (5 bases). TRBV5-3 is assigned to the ORF class and has an uncertain function. V was clipped by 2 bases and J by 4 bases, with 18 bases between them. The CDR3 loop spans 16 amino acids.

The CDR3 reads CASSSRGPAYNNEQFF. DNA for the CDR3: TGTGCCAGCTCTTCTCGAGGTCCCGCTTATAACAATGAGCAGTTCTTC. This sequence joins TRBV18 and TRBJ2-1, with D hard to call. The CDR3 runs 16 residues. The germline CDR1 and CDR2 sequences are KGHSH and LQKENI. Trimming removed 6 bases from V and 5 bases from J, with 20 bases in between.

The rearrangement links TRBV5-1 to TRBJ1-1; TRBD1 matches at 10 bases. The J segment lost 0 bases and the V segment lost 4 bases, leaving 9 bases of the junction unmatched. The germline gives CDR1 SGHRS, CDR2 YFSETQ. The CDR3 has 17 residues. CDR3 nucleotide sequence: TGCGCCAGCAGCCCGGTCCCGGGACAGGGGTTGAACACTGAAGCTTTCTTT. It translates to CASSPVPGQGLNTEAFF.

The rearrangement uses TRBV19 and TRBJ2-1; D unresolved. V was clipped by 1 base and J by 5 bases, with 6 bases between them. Germline V lookup: CDR1 LNHDA, CDR2 SQIVND (reference sequence). This CDR3 is 13 amino acids long. The CDR3 DNA sequence: TGTGCCAGTAGTATAGTTATAGACAATGAGCAGTTCTTC. Translating gives CASSIVIDNEQFF.

Of note for this clone: At one end, the junction sequence differs from germline, possibly due to a read error. The chain carries TRBV5-6 and TRBJ2-1, with 7 bases aligning to TRBD2. Germline V gene sequence: CDR1 SGHDT, CDR2 YYEEEE. This CDR3 contains 16 residues. The CDR3 reads CASSFFSLVGGHERFF. CDR3 bases: TGTGCCAGCAGCTTCTTTTCCCTAGTGGGAGGGCATGAGCGGTTCTTC.

The genes are TRBV5-6 and TRBJ2-7; 9 bases agree with TRBD1. CDR1 SGHDT and CDR2 YYEEEE come from the germline V gene. V gave up 5 bases and J gave up 5 bases; unmatched junction bases: 5. The length of the CDR3 is 13 residues. CDR3 bases: TGTGCCAGCAGTCCCGGGACAGGGAACGAGCAGTACTTC. Encoded protein: CASSPGTGNEQYF.

The CDR3 here is CASSLGGPANTEAFF. DNA for the CDR3: TGTGCCAGCAGCTTGGGTGGCCCCGCGAACACTGAAGCTTTCTTT. The rearrangement links TRBV5-4 to TRBJ1-1; D uncertain. Germline V CDR1 and CDR2: SGHNT, YYREEE (reference sequence). Trimming shortened V by 0 bases and J by 1 base, and 10 bases separated the two germline ends. The CDR3 loop spans 15 amino acids.

This rearrangement joins TRBV7-6 to TRBJ2-1; D is perhaps TRBD1 (6 bases). The V gene's germline CDR1 is SGHVS and CDR2 FNYEAQ. Trimming pared 5 bases from V and 5 bases from J, leaving 10 bases between. The length of the CDR3 is 13 residues. The CDR3 is CASSLTGNNEQFF. In nucleotides, the CDR3 is TGTGCCAGCAGCCTGACAGGAAACAATGAGCAGTTCTTC.

The genes are TRBV18 and TRBJ2-3; D is undetermined. The CDR3 is made up of 13 amino acids. Germline V gives CDR1 KGHSH, CDR2 LQKENI. Trimming pared 2 bases from V and 1 base from J, leaving 4 bases between. As DNA, the CDR3 is TGTGCCAGCTCACCAGTAGGCACAGATACGCAGTATTTT. This codes for CASSPVGTDTQYF.

The V gene is TRBV5-5, the J gene TRBJ2-7; TRBD2 agrees at 8 bases. This CDR3 has 19 amino acids. Germline assignment: CDR1 SGHKS and CDR2 YYEKEE (reference sequence). J was trimmed by 4 bases and V by 4 bases; bases with no gene match: 22. In nucleotides, the CDR3 is TGTGCCAGCAGCCCGACGTTCCCGGGGGGCGGGAGGTCGGCATACGAGCAGTACTTC. This gives the protein CASSPTFPGGGRSAYEQYF.

This clone appeared a few times. V gene TRBV11-3 combines with J gene TRBJ2-1; the D gene is possibly TRBD1 (6 bases). The CDR3 length is 17 residues. Germline loops: CDR1 SGHNT, CDR2 YENEEA. Between the trimmed V and J ends, which lost 2 bases and 0 bases, there was a span of 14 bases. This chain's CDR3 is CASSLRVGASSYNEQFF. The CDR3, as DNA: TGTGCCAGCAGCTTACGTGTGGGGGCCAGCTCCTACAATGAGCAGTTCTTC.

This clone was seen only once. Here the CDR3 reads CASSPDGLGRETQYF. The CDR3 nucleotides are TGCGCCAGCAGCCCTGATGGGTTGGGGCGGGAGACCCAGTACTTC. The rearrangement joins TRBV5-1 to TRBJ2-5; D possibly corresponds to TRBD1 (5 bases). The CDR3 is made up of 15 amino acids. Per the germline V gene, CDR1 is SGHRS and CDR2 is YFSETQ. Between the trimmed V and J ends, which lost 4 bases and 5 bases, there was a span of 18 bases.

The chain employs TRBV19 and TRBJ1-5; 11 bases match TRBD1. The CDR3 runs 15 residues. Trimming at V came to 4 bases and at J to 5 bases, leaving 4 bases not matched to a gene. Germline CDR1 reads LNHDA; CDR2 reads SQIVND (reference sequence). CDR3: CASSTDRGRDQPQHF. The DNA of the CDR3 is TGTGCCAGTAGTACGGACAGGGGGCGGGATCAGCCCCAGCATTTT.

This clone was seen a single time. V and J are TRBV7-9 and TRBJ2-5, with 12 bases that match TRBD2. Trimming cost V 5 bases and J 5 bases; bases outside gene matches: 12. Germline CDR1 is SEHNR and CDR2 is FQNEAQ (reference sequence). The CDR3 has 17 amino acids. CDR3 protein: CASSHTPSGGARETQYF. CDR3 sequence (DNA): TGTGCCAGCAGCCACACTCCTAGCGGGGGGGCCCGGGAGACCCAGTACTTC.

This clone was seen only a few times. The chain has TRBV19 and TRBJ2-1; 7 positions agree with TRBD2. CDR1 LNHDA and CDR2 SQIVND come from the germline V gene (reference sequence). This CDR3 is built from 15 residues. Germline trimming cut 5 bases from V and 11 bases from J; bases unmatched to any gene: 15. The CDR3 loop reads CASSAGLERDRQQFF. The CDR3 bases are TGTGCCAGTAGTGCAGGACTAGAGAGGGATCGGCAGCAGTTCTTC. Filled out from reference TRBV19 and TRBJ2-1, the complete variable domain reads DGGITQSPKYLFRKEGQNVTLSCEQNLNHDAMYWYRQDPGQGLRLIYYSQIVNDFQKGDIAEGYSVSREKKESFPLTVTSAQKNPTAFYLCASSAGLERDRQQFFGPGTRLTVL.

J is TRBJ1-1 and V is TRBV18; 9 positions match TRBD1. Looked up from germline, CDR1 is KGHSH and CDR2 is LQKENI. V gave up 3 bases and J gave up 1 base; unmatched junction bases: 3. The CDR3 spans 15 residues. Here the CDR3 DNA reads TGTGCCAGCTCACCGACAGGGGGTCAGAACACTGAAGCTTTCTTT. Its translation is CASSPTGGQNTEAFF.

V usage is TRBV6-6 and J usage is TRBJ1-5; TRBD1 matches 9 bases. The CDR3 is made up of 16 amino acids. Germline assignment: CDR1 MNHNY and CDR2 SVGAGI (reference sequence). V dropped 2 bases and J dropped 5; count of bases not matched to a gene: 7. The CDR3 coding sequence is TGTGCCAGCAGTTACCTTTGGACAGGGGAAGATCAGCCCCAGCATTTT. It translates to CASSYLWTGEDQPQHF.

The chain couples TRBV5-4 to TRBJ2-2, with D possibly being TRBD2 (6 bases). Germline V gene data show CDR1 as SGHNT and CDR2 as YYREEE (reference sequence). Trimming took off 2 bases at V and 5 bases at J, with 10 bases between the two ends. The CDR3 sequence is 14 residues long. The chain's CDR3 is CASSFLAGTGELFF. The CDR3 DNA follows: TGTGCCAGCAGCTTCCTCGCGGGGACCGGGGAGCTGTTTTTT. The variable domain in full, completed from reference TRBV5-4 and TRBJ2-2, reads ETGVTQSPTHLIKTRGQQVTLRCSSQSGHNTVSWYQQALGQGPQFIFQYYREEENGRGNFPPRFSGLQFPNYSSELNVNALELDDSALYLCASSFLAGTGELFFGEGSRLTVL.